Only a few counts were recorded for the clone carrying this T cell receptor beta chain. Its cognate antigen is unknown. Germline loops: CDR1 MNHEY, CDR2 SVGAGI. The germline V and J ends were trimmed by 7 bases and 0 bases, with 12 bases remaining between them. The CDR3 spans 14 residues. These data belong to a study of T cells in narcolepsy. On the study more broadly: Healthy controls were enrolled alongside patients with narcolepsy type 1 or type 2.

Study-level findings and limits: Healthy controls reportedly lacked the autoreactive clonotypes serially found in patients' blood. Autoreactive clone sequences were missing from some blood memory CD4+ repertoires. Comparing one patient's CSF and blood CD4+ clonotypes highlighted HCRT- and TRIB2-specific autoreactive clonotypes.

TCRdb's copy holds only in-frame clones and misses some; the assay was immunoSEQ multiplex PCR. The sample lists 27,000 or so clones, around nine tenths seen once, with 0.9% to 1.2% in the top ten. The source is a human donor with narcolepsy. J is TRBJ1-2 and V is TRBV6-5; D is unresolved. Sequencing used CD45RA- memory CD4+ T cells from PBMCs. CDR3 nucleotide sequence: TGTGCCAGCAACCCCGGGCACCCTAACTATGGCTACACCTTC. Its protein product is CASNPGHPNYGYTF.